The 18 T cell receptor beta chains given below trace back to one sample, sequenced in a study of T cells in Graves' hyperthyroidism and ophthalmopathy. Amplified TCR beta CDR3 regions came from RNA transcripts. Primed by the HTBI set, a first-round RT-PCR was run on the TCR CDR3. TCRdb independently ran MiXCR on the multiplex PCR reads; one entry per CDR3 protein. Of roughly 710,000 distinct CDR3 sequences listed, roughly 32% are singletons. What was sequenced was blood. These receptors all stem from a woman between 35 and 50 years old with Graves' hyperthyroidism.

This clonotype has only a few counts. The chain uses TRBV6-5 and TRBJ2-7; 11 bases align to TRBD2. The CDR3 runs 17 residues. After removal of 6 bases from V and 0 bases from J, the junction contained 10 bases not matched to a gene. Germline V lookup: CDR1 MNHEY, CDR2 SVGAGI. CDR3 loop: CASSLGLAGYSSYEQYF. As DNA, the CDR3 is TGTGCCAGCAGCCTCGGACTAGCGGGTTACAGCTCCTACGAGCAGTACTTC.

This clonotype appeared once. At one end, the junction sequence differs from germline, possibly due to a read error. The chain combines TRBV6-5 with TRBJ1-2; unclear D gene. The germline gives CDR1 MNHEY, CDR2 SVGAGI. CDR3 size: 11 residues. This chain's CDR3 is CASSSAYGHTF. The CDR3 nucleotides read TGTGCCAGCAGTTCAGCTTATGGCCACACCTTC.

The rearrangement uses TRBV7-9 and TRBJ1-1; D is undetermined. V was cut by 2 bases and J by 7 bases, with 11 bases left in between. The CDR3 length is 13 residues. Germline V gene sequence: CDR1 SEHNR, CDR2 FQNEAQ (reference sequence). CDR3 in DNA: TGTGCCAGCAGCTTAACGAGATCCCATGAAGCTTTCTTT. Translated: CASSLTRSHEAFF. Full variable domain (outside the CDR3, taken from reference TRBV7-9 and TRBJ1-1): DTGVSQNPRHKITKRGQNVTFRCDPISEHNRLYWYRQTLGQGPEFLTYFQNEAQLEKSRLLSDRFSAERPKGSFSTLEIQRTEQGDSAMYLCASSLTRSHEAFFGQGTRLTVV.

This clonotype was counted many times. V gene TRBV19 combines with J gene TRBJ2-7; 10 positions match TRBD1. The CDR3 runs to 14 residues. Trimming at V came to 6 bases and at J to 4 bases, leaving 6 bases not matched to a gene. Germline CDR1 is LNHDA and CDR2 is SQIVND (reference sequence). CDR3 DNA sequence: TGTGCCAGTAGATTTGGGACAGGGGCGTACGAGCAGTACTTC. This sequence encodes CASRFGTGAYEQYF.

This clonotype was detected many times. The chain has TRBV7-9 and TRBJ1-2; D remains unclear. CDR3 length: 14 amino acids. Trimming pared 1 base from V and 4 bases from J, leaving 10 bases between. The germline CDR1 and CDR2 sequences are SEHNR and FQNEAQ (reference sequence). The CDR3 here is CASSLVRGSYGYTF. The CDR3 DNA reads TGTGCCAGCAGCTTAGTCCGGGGATCCTATGGCTACACCTTC.

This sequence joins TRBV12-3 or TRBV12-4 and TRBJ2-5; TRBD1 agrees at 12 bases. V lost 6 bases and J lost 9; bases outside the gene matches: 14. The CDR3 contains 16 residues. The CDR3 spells CASSGTGGGGNQPQYF. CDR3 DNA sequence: TGTGCCAGCAGCGGGACAGGGGGCGGGGGCAATCAGCCCCAGTACTTC.

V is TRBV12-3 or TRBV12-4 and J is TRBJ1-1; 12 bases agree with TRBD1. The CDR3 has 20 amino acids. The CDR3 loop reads CASGLGPLGTGGPLNTEAFF. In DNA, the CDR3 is TGTGCTAGTGGTTTGGGACCGCTCGGGACAGGGGGCCCTTTGAACACTGAAGCTTTCTTT.

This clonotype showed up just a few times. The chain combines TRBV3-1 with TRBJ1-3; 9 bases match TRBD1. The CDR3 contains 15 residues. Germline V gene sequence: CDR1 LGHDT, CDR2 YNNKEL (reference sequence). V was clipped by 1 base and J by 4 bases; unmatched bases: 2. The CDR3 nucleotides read TGTGCCAGCAGCCAAGGACAGGGGGTAGGAAACACCATATATTTT. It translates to CASSQGQGVGNTIYF.

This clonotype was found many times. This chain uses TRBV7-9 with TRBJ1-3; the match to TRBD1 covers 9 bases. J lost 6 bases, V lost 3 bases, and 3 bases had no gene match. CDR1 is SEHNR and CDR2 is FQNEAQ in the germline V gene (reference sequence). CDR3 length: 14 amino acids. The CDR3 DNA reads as TGTGCCAGCAGCTTGGGGACAGGGCCAAACACCATATATTTT. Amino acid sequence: CASSLGTGPNTIYF.

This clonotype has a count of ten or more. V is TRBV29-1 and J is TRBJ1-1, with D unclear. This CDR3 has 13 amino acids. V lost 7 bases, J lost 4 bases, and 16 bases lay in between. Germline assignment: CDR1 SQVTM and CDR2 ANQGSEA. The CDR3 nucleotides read TGCAGCGGTACGGTGGCCCCCTCCACTGAAGCTTTCTTT. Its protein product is CSGTVAPSTEAFF.

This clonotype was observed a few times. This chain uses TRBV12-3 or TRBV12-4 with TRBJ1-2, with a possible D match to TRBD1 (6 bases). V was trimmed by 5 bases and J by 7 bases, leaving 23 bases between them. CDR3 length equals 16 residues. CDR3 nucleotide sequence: TGTGCCAGCAGTCCAAGAAGTGGGGGCTTCCTGAGTGGCTACACCTTC. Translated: CASSPRSGGFLSGYTF.

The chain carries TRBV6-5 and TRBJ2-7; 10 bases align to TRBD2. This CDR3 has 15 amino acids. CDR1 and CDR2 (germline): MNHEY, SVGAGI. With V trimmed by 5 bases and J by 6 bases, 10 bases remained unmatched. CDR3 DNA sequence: TGTGCCAGCAGTGGGACTAGCGTTGGGGGAGGCGAGCAGTACTTC. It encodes CASSGTSVGGGEQYF.

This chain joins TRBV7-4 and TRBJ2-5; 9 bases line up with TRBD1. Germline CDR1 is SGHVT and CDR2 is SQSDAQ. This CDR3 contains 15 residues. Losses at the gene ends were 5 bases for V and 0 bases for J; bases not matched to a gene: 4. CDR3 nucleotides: TGTGCCAGCAGCCGTGGACAGGGGAACCAAGAGACCCAGTACTTC. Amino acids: CASSRGQGNQETQYF.

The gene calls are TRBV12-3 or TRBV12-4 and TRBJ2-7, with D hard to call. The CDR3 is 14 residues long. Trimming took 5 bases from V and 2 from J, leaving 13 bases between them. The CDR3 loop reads CASSPTTVAYEQYF. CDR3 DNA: TGTGCCAGCAGTCCCACTACAGTTGCCTACGAGCAGTACTTC.

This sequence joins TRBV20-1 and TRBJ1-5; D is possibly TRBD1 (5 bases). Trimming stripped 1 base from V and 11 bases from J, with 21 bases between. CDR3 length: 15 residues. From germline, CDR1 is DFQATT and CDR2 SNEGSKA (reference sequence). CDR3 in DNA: TGCAGTGCTAGAGTTTCTGAGGGGTGGGGAGAGACCCAGCATTTT. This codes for CSARVSEGWGETQHF.

CDR3 loop: CASSWTGTPEAFF. In nucleotides, the CDR3 is TGTGCCAGCAGTTGGACCGGGACTCCAGAAGCTTTCTTT. The chain combines TRBV25-1 with TRBJ1-1, with a weak D call TRBD1 (5 bases). The germline V gene has CDR1 MGHDK and CDR2 SYGVNS. CDR3 length equals 13 residues. V was shortened by 5 bases and J by 8 bases, with 15 bases between the two germline ends.

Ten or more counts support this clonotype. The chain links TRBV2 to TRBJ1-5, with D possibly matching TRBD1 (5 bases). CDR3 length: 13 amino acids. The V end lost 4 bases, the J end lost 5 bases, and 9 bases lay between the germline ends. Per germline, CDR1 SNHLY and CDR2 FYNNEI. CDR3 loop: CASSAREDQPQHF. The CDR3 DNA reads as TGTGCCAGCAGTGCCAGGGAAGATCAGCCCCAGCATTTT.

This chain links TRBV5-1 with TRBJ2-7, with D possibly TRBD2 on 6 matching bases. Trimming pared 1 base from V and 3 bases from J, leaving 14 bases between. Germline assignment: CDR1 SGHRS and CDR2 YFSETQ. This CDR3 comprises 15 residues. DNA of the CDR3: TGCGCCAGCAGCTTGTCCGAAGTTAGCGGCTACGAGCAGTACTTC. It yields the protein CASSLSEVSGYEQYF.